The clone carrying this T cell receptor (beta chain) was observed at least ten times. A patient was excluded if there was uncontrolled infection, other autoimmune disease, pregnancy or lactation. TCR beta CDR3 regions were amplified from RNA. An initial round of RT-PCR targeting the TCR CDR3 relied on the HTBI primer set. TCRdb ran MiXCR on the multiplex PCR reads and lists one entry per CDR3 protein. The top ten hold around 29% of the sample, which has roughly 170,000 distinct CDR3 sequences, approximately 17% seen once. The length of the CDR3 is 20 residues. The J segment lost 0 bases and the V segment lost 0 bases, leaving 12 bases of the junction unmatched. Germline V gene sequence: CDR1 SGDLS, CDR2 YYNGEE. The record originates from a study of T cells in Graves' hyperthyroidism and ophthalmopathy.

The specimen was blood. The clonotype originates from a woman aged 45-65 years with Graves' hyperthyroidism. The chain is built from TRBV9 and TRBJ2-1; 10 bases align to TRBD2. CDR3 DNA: TGTGCCAGCAGCGTAGCCGGACTAGCGGCGGGGACCAGCTCCTACAATGAGCAGTTCTTC. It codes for CASSVAGLAAGTSSYNEQFF. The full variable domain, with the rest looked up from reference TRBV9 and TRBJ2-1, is DSGVTQTPKHLITATGQRVTLRCSPRSGDLSVYWYQQSLDQGLQFLIQYYNGEERAKGNILERFSAQQFPDLHSELNLSSLELGDSALYFCASSVAGLAAGTSSYNEQFFGPGTRLTVL.